A selection of T cell receptor beta chains follows, all from one sample in a study of T cell changes during pregnancy in multiple sclerosis. The method was immunoSEQ multiplex PCR; TCRdb's version includes in-frame clones alone and lacks a portion of them. The sample records some 30,000 clones, about nine tenths being singletons. Source: CD8+ T cells from peripheral blood mononuclear cells, taken after pregnancy. Every receptor here comes from a female donor with multiple sclerosis, enrolled in a pregnancy study. Both conserved end residues are part of each CDR3. Fields, in order: D gene, J gene, V gene, clone size, CDR3 DNA, CDR3 protein. A D gene is named only where the DNA matches it firmly. Expanded clones get a size class; other rows say once, few or many, or leave the size out.

-,TRBJ1-1,TRBV11-1,-,TGTGCCAGCAGCTTAGGAGAGAACACTGAAGCTTTCTTT,CASSLGENTEAFF
-,TRBJ2-3,TRBV29-1,-,TGCAGCGTTGGCCGGGATCCCAACGCAGATACGCAGTATTTT,CSVGRDPNADTQYF
-,TRBJ2-2,TRBV9,-,TGTGCCAGCAGCGTAGGAGGGGGTGCTAGGGCCGGGGAGCTGTTTTTT,CASSVGGGARAGELFF
TRBD2,TRBJ2-1,TRBV29-1,-,TGCAGCGTCGGGACTAGCGGGTTTAGCTCCTACAATGAGCAGTTCTTC,CSVGTSGFSSYNEQFF
TRBD2,TRBJ2-3,TRBV7-3,-,TGTGCCAGCAGTTATAGCGGGGTGGACACAGATACGCAGTATTTT,CASSYSGVDTDTQYF
-,TRBJ2-1,TRBV29-1,-,TGCAGCGTTGAACTCCGCGGTAGGTTCGATGAGCAGTTCTTC,CSVELRGRFDEQFF
TRBD1,TRBJ1-1,TRBV11-3,-,TGTGCCAGCAGCTTAACGGACAGGTTGAACACTGAAGCTTTCTTT,CASSLTDRLNTEAFF
-,TRBJ2-2,TRBV4-2,-,TGTGCCAGCAGCCAGGGGGCGGACACCGGGGAGCTGTTTTTT,CASSQGADTGELFF
-,TRBJ1-1,TRBV27,-,TGTGCCAGCAGCCTCTTTGCAGGCGACACTGAAGCTTTCTTT,CASSLFAGDTEAFF
-,TRBJ1-5,TRBV4-1,-,TGCGCCAGCAGCCAACAGGGCCCGCAGCCCCAGCATTTT,CASSQQGPQPQHF
TRBD2,TRBJ2-2,TRBV27,-,TGTGCCAGCAGCCCAGGACTAGCGTACACCGGGGAGCTGTTTTTT,CASSPGLAYTGELFF
TRBD2,TRBJ2-7,TRBV4-1,-,TGCGCCAGCAGCCAAGAGGGGCCGGCTAGCGGGTTCTACGAGCAGTACTTC,CASSQEGPASGFYEQYF
TRBD1,TRBJ2-5,TRBV5-1,-,TGCGCCAGCAGCTTATTGGGACAGATGGAGACCCAGTACTTC,CASSLLGQMETQYF
-,TRBJ2-7,TRBV5-1,-,TGCGCCAGCAGCTCCTCCCAGGGGTCCTACGAGCAGTACTTC,CASSSSQGSYEQYF
-,TRBJ2-7,TRBV25-1,-,TGTGCCAGCAATAGTGGGGCTGATTCCTACGAGCAGTACTTC,CASNSGADSYEQYF
TRBD1,TRBJ2-1,TRBV7-9,-,TGTGCCAGCAGAACCCCGGGACAGGCGATCGACAATGAGCAGTTCTTC,CASRTPGQAIDNEQFF
TRBD1,TRBJ1-3,TRBV7-6,-,TGTGCCAGCAGCCCGGGACAGGGTAGCGCTGGAAACACCATATATTTT,CASSPGQGSAGNTIYF
-,TRBJ1-1,TRBV5-1,-,TGCGCCAGCAGCTGGGAGACGCCGAACACTGAAGCTTTCTTT,CASSWETPNTEAFF
-,TRBJ2-3,TRBV11-1,-,TGTGCCAGCAGCGCACGGGAGTCGGATATAGATACGCAGTATTTT,CASSARESDIDTQYF
-,TRBJ2-1,TRBV18,-,TGTGCCAGCGTGAGAGCGGATTACAATGAGCAGTTCTTC,CASVRADYNEQFF
TRBD2,TRBJ2-1,TRBV19,once,TGTGCCAGTAGTACGCGGGAGTCCAAATACAATGAGCAGTTCTTC,CASSTRESKYNEQFF
-,TRBJ2-7,TRBV6-5,once,TGTGCCAGCAGCCTACGGGAGAGCGACGAGCAGTACTTC,CASSLRESDEQYF
TRBD1,TRBJ1-5,TRBV9,-,TGTGCCAGCAGCACGACGGGACAGGTCAATCAGCCCCAGCATTTT,CASSTTGQVNQPQHF
-,TRBJ2-7,TRBV28,-,TGTGCCAGCAGTTTATCCGTAGAGGCCCTTTACGAGCAGTACTTC,CASSLSVEALYEQYF
-,TRBJ1-2,TRBV28,-,TGTGCCAGCAGTTTATCTTCCCCTAGGGGCTATGGCTACACCTTC,CASSLSSPRGYGYTF
TRBD1,TRBJ2-7,TRBV5-1,-,TGCGCCAGCAGTTTGGACAGGCAACTTTCCTACGAGCAGTACTTC,CASSLDRQLSYEQYF
TRBD1,TRBJ2-1,TRBV4-1,-,TGCGCCAGCCGCGACAGGGGGGGACTCAGCTCCTACAATGAGCAGTTCTTC,CASRDRGGLSSYNEQFF
TRBD2,TRBJ2-2,TRBV29-1,-,TGCAGCGGGTCGGTAGCGGGAGATACCGGGGAGCTGTTTTTT,CSGSVAGDTGELFF
-,TRBJ2-3,TRBV6-4,few,TGTGCCAGCAGTGACTCGTACTCGACAGATACGCAGTATTTT,CASSDSYSTDTQYF
TRBD2,TRBJ2-5,TRBV6-5,-,TGTGCCACTACCGGGAGGATGGAAGAGACCCAGTACTTC,CATTGRMEETQYF
-,TRBJ1-5,TRBV27,-,TGTGCCAGCAGTCAGGGTCGCGGTAGCAATCAGCCCCAGCATTTT,CASSQGRGSNQPQHF
-,TRBJ1-3,TRBV15,-,TGTGCCACCAGCCCTCCCGCCAGGGAGGATGGAAACACCATATATTTT,CATSPPAREDGNTIYF
-,TRBJ1-3,TRBV5-1,-,TGCGCCAGCAGCTCCCGACCGGGACAATACTCTGGAAACACCATATATTTT,CASSSRPGQYSGNTIYF
TRBD1,TRBJ2-2,TRBV10-3,-,TGTGCCATCAGTAATCCCGGGACAGGATTAGACACCGGGGAGCTGTTTTTT,CAISNPGTGLDTGELFF
TRBD2,TRBJ2-1,TRBV9,-,TGTGCCAGCAGCCCAACTAGCGGCGCTGGGGATGAGCAGTTCTTC,CASSPTSGAGDEQFF
TRBD1,TRBJ2-3,TRBV7-9,-,TGTGCCAGCAGCTTACCCGGGACAGGGGAGTCAGATACGCAGTATTTT,CASSLPGTGESDTQYF
TRBD1,TRBJ2-2,TRBV6-1,-,TGTGCCAGCAGACAGGGGGCGGACACCGGGGAGCTGTTTTTT,CASRQGADTGELFF
TRBD1,TRBJ1-1,TRBV7-9,once,TGTGCCAGCAGCTCCATCAGGGGGTTAGGCACTGAAGCTTTCTTT,CASSSIRGLGTEAFF
-,TRBJ2-1,TRBV27,-,TGTGCCAGCAGTCCCGTTATCTACAATGAGCAGTTCTTC,CASSPVIYNEQFF
-,TRBJ2-1,TRBV19,few,TGTGCCAGTAGTATGGGACTCAGCTCCTACAATGAGCAGTTCTTC,CASSMGLSSYNEQFF
TRBD1,TRBJ1-1,TRBV25-1,medium-sized,TGTGCCACTATACAAATGACAGGGCCAAACACTGAAGCTTTCTTT,CATIQMTGPNTEAFF
TRBD1,TRBJ2-7,TRBV27,-,TGTGCCAGCAGTACCTATTCCGGGACAGGCGGCTACGAGCAGTACTTC,CASSTYSGTGGYEQYF
-,TRBJ2-7,TRBV4-3,-,TGCGCCAGCAGCCAAGATAAGGGGGGGTACTACGAGCAGTACTTC,CASSQDKGGYYEQYF
-,TRBJ2-5,TRBV7-3,-,TGTGCCAGCAGCTTAGGCTCTGGTGGCGGAGAGACCCAGTACTTC,CASSLGSGGGETQYF
-,TRBJ2-5,TRBV4-3,once,TGCGCCAGCAGCCAAGGGACTACCCTGGGGGAGACCCAGTACTTC,CASSQGTTLGETQYF
-,TRBJ1-1,TRBV4-1,-,TGCGCCAGCAGCCAAGATCCCGTAACTGAAGCTTTCTTT,CASSQDPVTEAFF
-,TRBJ1-1,TRBV19,-,TGTGCCAGTAGTCTACGTACTGAAGCTTTCTTT,CASSLRTEAFF
-,TRBJ2-1,TRBV9,-,TGTGCCAGCAGCGTATCCGGTCCTGCCTACAATGAGCAGTTCTTC,CASSVSGPAYNEQFF
TRBD1,TRBJ2-7,TRBV14,-,TGTGCCAGCAGCCACCGGGACAGGGGAAAAAACGAGCAGTACTTC,CASSHRDRGKNEQYF
-,TRBJ1-5,TRBV5-1,-,TGCGCCAGCAGCTTGGATCCCAGAAAAAGCAATCAGCCCCAGCATTTT,CASSLDPRKSNQPQHF
-,TRBJ1-1,TRBV21-1,-,TGTGCCAGCAGCTCGATGGGACAGGCGAACACTGAAGCTTTCTTT,CASSSMGQANTEAFF
TRBD2,TRBJ2-5,TRBV2,-,TGTGCCAGCAGCGAGGGGACTAGCGGGAGAGAGACCCAGTACTTC,CASSEGTSGRETQYF
TRBD1,TRBJ2-5,TRBV18,-,TGTGCCAGCTCCCCGGACAGGGGGCCCGAGACCCAGTACTTC,CASSPDRGPETQYF
-,TRBJ2-2,TRBV11-2,-,TGTGCCAGCAGCCTGGGGGCAATTAACACCGGGGAGCTGTTTTTT,CASSLGAINTGELFF
-,TRBJ2-2,TRBV6-5,-,TGTGCCAGCAGTTACCACGGACAGACCGGGGAGCTGTTTTTT,CASSYHGQTGELFF
-,TRBJ2-7,TRBV18,-,TGTGCCAGCCAAGAGACGGGGTCCTACGAGCAGTACTTC,CASQETGSYEQYF
TRBD2,TRBJ2-5,TRBV5-6,-,TGTGCCAGCAGCTTGGCACTAGCGCGAGAGACCCAGTACTTC,CASSLALARETQYF